This T cell receptor beta chain originates from a study of metastatic and nonmetastatic thyroid tumors. Study information: The study looked at repertoires side by side in blood and in tumor or nodule tissue from malignant and benign thyroid patients.

Per the authors' pipeline: The study's classifier, a distant-metastasis tool for papillary thyroid cancer, was built using CDR3 differences across clinicopathological groups. TCRdb re-called the PCR reads via MiXCR. None of the V and J calls come from the authors' own analysis; TCRdb made them. The sample consists of 8,000 to 10,000 clones, less than 25% of them appearing once. Whole-study findings and limits: Significantly higher TCR beta diversity was reportedly seen in malignant thyroid tumors than benign nodules, in blood and tumor.

This clone was found many times. No antigen is known for it. V shed 6 bases and J shed 1 base, with 12 bases lying between them. The CDR3 is 14 amino acids. The V gene's germline CDR1 is LGHNA and CDR2 YSLEER. No treatment had been given to any patient before thyroid surgery. The chain couples TRBV4-3 to TRBJ1-1; no firm D call. The source is a female donor with papillary thyroid cancer or a benign thyroid nodule (not recorded which). Some clones in this sample may be carry-over from other donors' samples. Specimen: adjacent normal tissue. DNA of the CDR3: TGCGCCAGCAGACGAGGGAGCAGGAACACTGAAGCTTTCTTT. Encoded protein: CASRRGSRNTEAFF.